A selection of T cell receptor beta chains follows, all from one sample in a study of blood T cell repertoires in COVID-19. Clones were sequenced by immunoSEQ multiplex PCR, and TCRdb holds only the in-frame ones, with some missing. The table shows 150,000 to 200,000 clones, with 88% occurring only once. The specimen sequenced was peripheral blood. These receptors came from a middle-aged man with active or convalescent COVID-19. Each CDR3 is given with its conserved first and last residue. The order of the fields is clone size, J gene, V gene, D gene, CDR3 protein, CDR3 DNA. D genes are given only for firm matches. A row's size may be missing; if present it is once, few, many or a size class.

.	TRBJ1-1	TRBV25-1	.	CASTSGQTEAFF	TGTGCCAGCACCTCCGGACAAACTGAAGCTTTCTTT
.	TRBJ1-1	TRBV20-1	TRBD1	CSATTGVEAFF	TGCAGTGCTACAACAGGGGTTGAAGCTTTCTTT
.	TRBJ1-1	TRBV6-2/TRBV6-3	.	CASSPIPGHLNTEAFF	TGTGCCAGCAGCCCAATTCCGGGACACTTGAACACTGAAGCTTTCTTT
.	TRBJ1-2	TRBV5-1	.	CASSLDQTDNYGYTF	TGCGCCAGCAGCTTGGACCAGACTGATAACTATGGCTACACCTTC
.	TRBJ2-3	TRBV9	TRBD2	CASSVAGGTTDTQYF	TGTGCCAGCAGCGTAGCGGGAGGAACCACAGATACGCAGTATTTT
.	TRBJ1-4	TRBV7-2	TRBD1	CASSLQGQNLPTNEKLFF	TGTGCCAGCAGCCTTCAGGGACAGAATCTTCCAACTAATGAAAAACTGTTTTTT
.	TRBJ1-5	TRBV6-5	.	CASTQDRPGNQPQHF	TGTGCCAGCACCCAAGACAGGCCAGGCAATCAGCCCCAGCATTTT
.	TRBJ2-1	TRBV6-5	TRBD2	CASSYSAGGYNEQFF	TGTGCCAGCAGTTACAGTGCGGGAGGGTACAATGAGCAGTTCTTC
.	TRBJ1-1	TRBV5-8	.	CASSYGGEFTEAFF	TGTGCCAGCAGCTATGGCGGGGAATTCACTGAAGCTTTCTTT
.	TRBJ1-1	TRBV11-2	.	CASSPGFTEAFF	TGTGCCAGCAGTCCAGGGTTCACTGAAGCTTTCTTT
.	TRBJ2-7	TRBV18	.	CASSPGGSYEQYF	TGTGCCAGCTCACCAGGGGGGTCCTACGAGCAGTACTTC
.	TRBJ1-2	TRBV7-2	TRBD1	CASSSFPDRVYTF	TGTGCCAGCAGCTCCTTTCCGGACAGGGTGTATACCTTC
.	TRBJ2-7	TRBV3-1/TRBV3-2	TRBD1	CASSGQGESYEQYF	TGTGCCAGCAGTGGACAGGGGGAGTCCTACGAGCAGTACTTC
.	TRBJ2-6	TRBV6-5	TRBD2	CASSYGGAGANVLTF	TGTGCCAGCAGTTACGGGGGGGCTGGGGCCAACGTCCTGACTTTC
once	TRBJ2-1	TRBV25-1	.	CASSVRQNEQFF	TGTGCCAGCAGTGTTAGACAAAATGAGCAGTTCTTC
.	TRBJ2-7	TRBV11-3	TRBD2	CASSPGTTNSYEQYF	TGTGCCAGCAGCCCCGGGACTACCAACTCCTACGAGCAGTACTTC
.	TRBJ2-7	TRBV3-1/TRBV3-2	TRBD2	CASSQVSGGEGEQYF	TGTGCCAGCAGCCAAGTCAGCGGGGGAGAGGGCGAGCAGTACTTC
once	TRBJ2-3	TRBV27	TRBD1	CASSYQTGEKQYF	TGTGCCAGCAGTTACCAGACAGGGGAGAAGCAGTATTTT
.	TRBJ2-2	TRBV5-1	TRBD2	CASTTGTRTGGELFF	TGCGCCAGCACCACCGGGACTAGAACTGGGGGGGAGCTGTTTTTT
once	TRBJ2-7	TRBV27	TRBD1	CASSLGTGVYEQYF	TGTGCCAGCAGTCTAGGGACAGGGGTCTACGAGCAGTACTTC
few	TRBJ2-5	TRBV28	.	CASSLFGQALQETQYF	TGTGCCAGCAGTTTATTTGGGCAGGCACTCCAAGAGACCCAGTACTTC
.	TRBJ1-6	TRBV6-1	TRBD1	CASSEAPPQGARYNSPLHF	TGTGCCAGCAGTGAAGCCCCACCTCAGGGGGCGAGGTATAATTCACCCCTCCACTTT
.	TRBJ2-5	TRBV28	TRBD2	CASSLFSRGRGQETQYF	TGTGCCAGCAGTTTATTTTCTCGCGGGAGAGGCCAAGAGACCCAGTACTTC